This T cell receptor (beta chain) was identified during a study of blood T cell repertoires in COVID-19 (dated by TCRdb to about 2020). About the study as a whole: The collaborator samples originated in the United States, Italy and Spain and spanned the acute and convalescent phases of COVID-19. Samples were obtained from the ongoing ImmuneRACE study (first 160 participants) and from about 1,300 subjects provided by 6 global collaborators. Where available, HLA class I and class II types were obtained from metadata supplied by the sample provider rather than from assay-based typing. Deeply sampled blood TCRbeta repertoires from subjects exposed to, actively infected with, or recovered from COVID-19 were included in the dataset. A de-identified subject ID, COVID-19 status, age in years and sex were almost always included in the sample metadata. A freely available public database, intended as a resource for researchers studying the immune response to SARS-CoV-2, is where the repertoires were released. The material from the prospective study consisted of cDNA or gDNA derived from T cells, B-cell-depleted T cells, or PBMCs.

Another Seattle source contributed samples from volunteer blood donors who had recovered from COVID-19. The collaborating institutions used their own protocols to collect whole blood in K2EDTA tubes. For TCRbeta analysis, collaborator samples were shipped as frozen whole blood, as isolated PBMCs, or as DNA extracted from either sample type. What the research found in general, with its limitations: Clinical and demographic metadata were provided uncurated, with the amount varying by source and participant.

TCRbeta CDR3 regions were amplified from genomic DNA using the immunoSEQ Assay, a bias-controlled multiplex PCR. In the original analysis: Nucleated cell counts per sample were estimated from amplification of reference gene primers within the assay. To quantify the absolute abundance of each unique TCRbeta CDR3 rearrangement, sequence reads were collapsed and filtered. For each sample, productive Simpson clonality was calculated as the square root of Simpson's diversity index over productive rearrangements. In its TCRdb copy, this immuneACCESS table keeps in-frame sequences only and misses some clones. Where compared with another copy, unresolved V genes explain less than half of these, and the others have no known cause. V and J calls and clone size are given by that table; D and trimming were obtained from the DNA. This sample comprises about 170,000 clones, 70% to 90% of them detected only once. The ten largest clones add up to roughly 1.9% of the sample.

This clone has only one observation. Its target antigen remains unknown. No much larger clone exists at a distance of one base, and base qualities are not known. The junction carries 14 bases between V and J, which are trimmed by 3 bases and 1 base respectively. Spanning cysteine to phenylalanine, the CDR3 consists of 15 amino acids. Just CDR3 DNA is preserved here, 45 bases in frame from base 1. From the germline V gene, CDR1 is SGDLS and CDR2 is YYNGEE. Sequenced material: peripheral blood. The chain couples TRBV9 to TRBJ2-7; matching of 5 bases hints at TRBD2 as the D gene. The source is a man in his fifties who had recovered from COVID-19. The encoded CDR3 is CASSAGPGISYEQYF. The sequence in DNA is TGTGCCAGCAGCGCCGGCCCCGGGATATCCTACGAGCAGTACTTC.